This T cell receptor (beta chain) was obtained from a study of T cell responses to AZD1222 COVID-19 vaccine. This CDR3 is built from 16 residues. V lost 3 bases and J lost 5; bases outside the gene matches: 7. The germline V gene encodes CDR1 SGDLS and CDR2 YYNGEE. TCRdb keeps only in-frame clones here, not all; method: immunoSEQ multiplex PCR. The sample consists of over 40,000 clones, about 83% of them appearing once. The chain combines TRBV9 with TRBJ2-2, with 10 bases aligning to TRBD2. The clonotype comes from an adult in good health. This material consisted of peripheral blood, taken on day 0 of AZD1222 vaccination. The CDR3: CASSASEREGTGELFF. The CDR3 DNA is TGTGCCAGCAGCGCCTCGGAGCGGGAGGGGACCGGGGAGCTGTTTTTT.